Listed below are T cell receptor beta chains from one sample, sequenced in a study of cytomegalovirus exposure and HLA in healthy donors. Only in-frame clones appear in the TCRdb table, and some are missing; sequencing was by immunoSEQ multiplex PCR. The sample includes about 130,000 clones, about nine tenths of them seen just once. Sequencing was carried out using PBMCs. The receptor set was obtained from a woman younger than 35 in good health and CMV-seronegative. The conserved cysteine and the conserved F or W are not part of the CDR3 here.

cdr3_aa: ASSRTSGESDTQY
v_call: TRBV4-1
j_call: TRBJ2-3

cdr3_aa: AISDQEAEQY
v_call: TRBV10-3
j_call: TRBJ2-7

cdr3_aa: ASSLGGSSKETQY
v_call: TRBV5-4
j_call: TRBJ2-5

cdr3_aa: ASSLGPGDEQF
v_call: TRBV11-3
j_call: TRBJ2-1

cdr3_aa: ASSLRAGGNYEQY
v_call: TRBV5-5
j_call: TRBJ2-7

cdr3_aa: ASSQGQGQGNYEQY
v_call: TRBV4-1
j_call: TRBJ2-7

cdr3_aa: ASSLRLAGTYEQY
v_call: TRBV11-3
j_call: TRBJ2-7

cdr3_aa: ASSSSGHEQY
v_call: TRBV7-2
j_call: TRBJ2-7

cdr3_aa: ASSLIGTGHYEQY
v_call: TRBV27
j_call: TRBJ2-7

cdr3_aa: ASSLGAGHTPDQRQH
v_call: TRBV28
j_call: TRBJ1-5

cdr3_aa: ASSFPGTREAF
v_call: TRBV5-4
j_call: TRBJ1-1

cdr3_aa: ASDSGLASGGSYNEQF
v_call: TRBV12-5
j_call: TRBJ2-1